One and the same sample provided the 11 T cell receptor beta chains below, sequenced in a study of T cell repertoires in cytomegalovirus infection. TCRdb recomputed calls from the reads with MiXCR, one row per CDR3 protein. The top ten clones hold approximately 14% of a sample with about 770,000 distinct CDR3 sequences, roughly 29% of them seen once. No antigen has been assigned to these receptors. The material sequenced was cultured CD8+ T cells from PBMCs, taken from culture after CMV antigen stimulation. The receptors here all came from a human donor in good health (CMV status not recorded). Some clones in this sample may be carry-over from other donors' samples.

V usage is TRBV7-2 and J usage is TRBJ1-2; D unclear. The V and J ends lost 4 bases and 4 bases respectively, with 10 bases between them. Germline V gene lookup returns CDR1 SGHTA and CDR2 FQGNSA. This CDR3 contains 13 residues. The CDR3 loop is CASSSDGLYGYTF. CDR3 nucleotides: TGTGCCAGCAGCTCCGACGGCCTCTATGGCTACACCTTC.

CDR3 in amino acids: CASSQDPGGAGGNQPQHF. DNA for the CDR3: TGCGCCAGCAGCCAAGACCCAGGTGGTGCAGGGGGCAATCAGCCCCAGCATTTT. The genes are TRBV4-3 and TRBJ1-5; possible D gene TRBD1, 6 bases. The CDR3 is made up of 18 amino acids. The germline V gene has CDR1 LGHNA and CDR2 YSLEER. The V and J ends lost 0 bases and 2 bases respectively, with 17 bases between them.

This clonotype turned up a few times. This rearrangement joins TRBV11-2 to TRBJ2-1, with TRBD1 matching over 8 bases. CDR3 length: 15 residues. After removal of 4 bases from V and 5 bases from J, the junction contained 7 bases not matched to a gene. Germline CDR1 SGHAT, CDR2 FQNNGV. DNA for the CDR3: TGTGCCAGCAGCTCTTTGGACAGGGTTAACAATGAGCAGTTCTTC. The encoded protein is CASSSLDRVNNEQFF.

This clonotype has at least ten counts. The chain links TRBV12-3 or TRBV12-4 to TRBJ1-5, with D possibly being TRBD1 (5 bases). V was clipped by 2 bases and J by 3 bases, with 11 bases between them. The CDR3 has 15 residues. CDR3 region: CASSLTGAINQPQHF. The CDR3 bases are TGTGCCAGCAGTTTAACTGGGGCTATCAATCAGCCCCAGCATTTT.

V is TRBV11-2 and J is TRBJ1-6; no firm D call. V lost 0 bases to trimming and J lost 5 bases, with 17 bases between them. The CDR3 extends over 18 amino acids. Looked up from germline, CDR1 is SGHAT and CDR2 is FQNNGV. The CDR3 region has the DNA TGTGCCAGCAGCTTAGATGGGCCCAGGTGCATAGATAATTCACCCCTCCACTTT. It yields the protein CASSLDGPRCIDNSPLHF.

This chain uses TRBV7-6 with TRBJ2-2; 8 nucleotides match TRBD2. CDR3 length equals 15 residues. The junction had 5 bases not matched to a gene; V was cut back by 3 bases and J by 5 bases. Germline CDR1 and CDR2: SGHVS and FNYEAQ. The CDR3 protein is CASSFSGAPTGELFF. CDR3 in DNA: TGTGCCAGCAGCTTTAGCGGGGCCCCGACCGGGGAGCTGTTTTTT.

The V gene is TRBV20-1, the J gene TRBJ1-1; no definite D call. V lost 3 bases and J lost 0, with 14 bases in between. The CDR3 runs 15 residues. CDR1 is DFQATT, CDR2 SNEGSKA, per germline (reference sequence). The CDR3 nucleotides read TGCAGTGCTAGCACCTTTGGGGATATGAACACTGAAGCTTTCTTT. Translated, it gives CSASTFGDMNTEAFF.

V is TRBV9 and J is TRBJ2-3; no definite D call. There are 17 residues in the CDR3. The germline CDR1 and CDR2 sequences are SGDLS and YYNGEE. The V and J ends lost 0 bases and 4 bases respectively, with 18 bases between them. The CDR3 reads CASSVAVTPKVPDTQYF. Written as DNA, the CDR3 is TGTGCCAGCAGCGTAGCTGTAACCCCCAAAGTCCCAGATACGCAGTATTTT.

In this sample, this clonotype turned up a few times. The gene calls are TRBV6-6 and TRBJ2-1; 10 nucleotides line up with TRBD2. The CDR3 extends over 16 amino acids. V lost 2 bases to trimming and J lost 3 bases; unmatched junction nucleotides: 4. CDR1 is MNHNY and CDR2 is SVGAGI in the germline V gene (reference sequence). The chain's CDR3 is CASSYLAGENYNEQFF. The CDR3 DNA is TGTGCCAGCAGTTACCTAGCGGGGGAGAACTACAATGAGCAGTTCTTC.

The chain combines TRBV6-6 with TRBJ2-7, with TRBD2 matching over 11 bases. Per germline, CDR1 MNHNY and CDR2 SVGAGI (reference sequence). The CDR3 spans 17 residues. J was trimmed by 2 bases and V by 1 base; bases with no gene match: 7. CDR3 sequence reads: CASSYYASGGTPYEQYV. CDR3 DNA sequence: TGTGCCAGCAGTTACTATGCTAGCGGGGGGACCCCCTACGAGCAGTACGTC.

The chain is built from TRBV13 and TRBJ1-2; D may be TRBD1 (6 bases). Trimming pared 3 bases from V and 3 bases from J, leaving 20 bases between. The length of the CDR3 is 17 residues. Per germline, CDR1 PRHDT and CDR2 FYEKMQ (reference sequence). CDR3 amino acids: CASSLYIKDSKDYGYTF. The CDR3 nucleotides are TGTGCCAGCAGCTTGTATATTAAGGACAGTAAGGACTATGGCTACACCTTC.